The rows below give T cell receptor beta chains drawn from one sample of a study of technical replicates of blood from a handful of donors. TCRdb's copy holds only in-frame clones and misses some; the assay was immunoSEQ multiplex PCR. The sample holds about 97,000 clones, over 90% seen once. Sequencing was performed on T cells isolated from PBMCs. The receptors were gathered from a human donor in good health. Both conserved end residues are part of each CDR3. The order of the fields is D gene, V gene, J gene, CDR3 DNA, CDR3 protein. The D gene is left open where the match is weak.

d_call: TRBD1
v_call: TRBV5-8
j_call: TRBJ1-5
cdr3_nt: TGTGCCAGCAGCTTCCGACCAGGGGGCACGGCTCAGCCCCAGCATTTT
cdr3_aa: CASSFRPGGTAQPQHF

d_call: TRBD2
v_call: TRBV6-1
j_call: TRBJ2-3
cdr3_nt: TGTGCCAGCAGTGAAGTGGGAGGACTAGCATTAGATACGCAGTATTTT
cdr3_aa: CASSEVGGLALDTQYF

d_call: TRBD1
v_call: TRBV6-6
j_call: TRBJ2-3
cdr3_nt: TGTGCCAGCAGTTACTCCCGACAGGGCGCAGATACGCAGTATTTT
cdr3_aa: CASSYSRQGADTQYF

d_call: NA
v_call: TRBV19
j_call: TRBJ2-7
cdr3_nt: TGTGCCAGTAGTGAGCTTGCTGGTGGGAGCTACGAGCAGTACTTC
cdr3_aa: CASSELAGGSYEQYF

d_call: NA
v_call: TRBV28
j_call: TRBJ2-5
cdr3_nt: TGTGCCAGCAACAATAGGGGGGGCGAGACCCAGTACTTC
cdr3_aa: CASNNRGGETQYF

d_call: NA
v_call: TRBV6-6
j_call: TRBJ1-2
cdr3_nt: TGTGCCAGCAGTCCCATACCAGGGCCCTATGGCTACACCTTC
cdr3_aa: CASSPIPGPYGYTF

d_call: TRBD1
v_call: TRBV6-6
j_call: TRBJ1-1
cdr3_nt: TGTGCCAGCGGGCCTGGGACAGGGGTTACTGAAGCTTTCTTT
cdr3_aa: CASGPGTGVTEAFF

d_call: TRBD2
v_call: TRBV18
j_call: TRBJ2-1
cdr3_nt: TGTGCCAGCTCACCACCGGCTACTAGCGGCAATGAGCAGTTCTTC
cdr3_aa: CASSPPATSGNEQFF

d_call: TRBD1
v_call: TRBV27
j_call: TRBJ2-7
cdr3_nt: TGTGCCAGCAGTCTGACAGGGGGCCGCGACAACGAGCAGTACTTC
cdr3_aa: CASSLTGGRDNEQYF

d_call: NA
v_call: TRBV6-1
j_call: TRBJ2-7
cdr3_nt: TGTGCCAGCATTCTAAAAAGGGGAACCTACGAGCAGTACTTC
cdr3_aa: CASILKRGTYEQYF

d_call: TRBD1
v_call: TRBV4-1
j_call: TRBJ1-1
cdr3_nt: TGCGCCAGCAGGGGTGGGACAGGGGGAAACACTGAAGCTTTCTTT
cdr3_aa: CASRGGTGGNTEAFF

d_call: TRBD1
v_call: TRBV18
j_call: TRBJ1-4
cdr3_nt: TGTGCCAGCTCACTATACCCGACAGGGAGAAATGAAAAACTGTTTTTT
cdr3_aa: CASSLYPTGRNEKLFF

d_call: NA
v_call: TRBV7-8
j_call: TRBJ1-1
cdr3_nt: TGTGCCAGCAGCTTAGAAGGGGATTGGGTGGGCACTGAAGCTTTCTTT
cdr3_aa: CASSLEGDWVGTEAFF

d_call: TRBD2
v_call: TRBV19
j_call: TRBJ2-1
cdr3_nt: TGTGCCAGTACAGGAGACCCCTGGACTAGCGGGATGGGGAGTGAGCAGTTCTTC
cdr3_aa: CASTGDPWTSGMGSEQFF

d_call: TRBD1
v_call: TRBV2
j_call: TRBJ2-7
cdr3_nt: TGTGCCAGCAGGGTGGGACAGGGGGCCTCCTACGAGCAGTACTTC
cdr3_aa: CASRVGQGASYEQYF

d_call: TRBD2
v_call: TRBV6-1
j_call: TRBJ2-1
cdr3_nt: TGTGCCAGCAGTGAGGTGAGCGGGAGGGTCTACAATGAGCAGTTCTTC
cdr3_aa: CASSEVSGRVYNEQFF

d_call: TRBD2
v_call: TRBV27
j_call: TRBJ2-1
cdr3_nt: TGTGCCAGCAGGAAAGGGACTAGCGGCTACAATGAGCAGTTCTTC
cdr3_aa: CASRKGTSGYNEQFF

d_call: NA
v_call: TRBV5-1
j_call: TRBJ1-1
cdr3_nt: TGCGCCAGCAAGAGGATCGTTATGAACACTGAAGCTTTCTTT
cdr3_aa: CASKRIVMNTEAFF

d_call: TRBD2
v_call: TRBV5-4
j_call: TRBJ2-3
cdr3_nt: TGTGCCAGCAGCTTGGGACTAGCGGGGGGGCCAGATACGCAGTATTTT
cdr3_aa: CASSLGLAGGPDTQYF

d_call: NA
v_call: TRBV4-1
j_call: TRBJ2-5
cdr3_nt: TGCGCCAGCAGCCCACTCTATCGGGAGACCCAGTACTTC
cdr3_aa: CASSPLYRETQYF

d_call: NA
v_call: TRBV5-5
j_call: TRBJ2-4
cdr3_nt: TGTGCCAGCAGCTTAGGAGCCCTAGCCAAAAACATTCAGTACTTC
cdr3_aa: CASSLGALAKNIQYF

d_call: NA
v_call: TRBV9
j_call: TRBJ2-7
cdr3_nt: TGTGCCAGCAGCGCAGCGAGTTACGCCTACGAGCAGTACTTC
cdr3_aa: CASSAASYAYEQYF

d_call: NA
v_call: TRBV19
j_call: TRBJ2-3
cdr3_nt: TGTGCCAGTAGTATTCTGTTCTCCACGCAGTATTTT
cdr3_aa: CASSILFSTQYF

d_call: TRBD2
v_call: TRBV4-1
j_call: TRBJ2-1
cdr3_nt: TGCGCCAGCAGCCAAATAGCGGGAGCGGGGAATGAGCAGTTCTTC
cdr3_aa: CASSQIAGAGNEQFF

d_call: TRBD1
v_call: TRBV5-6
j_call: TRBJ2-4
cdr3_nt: TGTGCCAGCAGCCTCTGGACAGGGGAAGCCAAAAACATTCAGTACTTC
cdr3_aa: CASSLWTGEAKNIQYF

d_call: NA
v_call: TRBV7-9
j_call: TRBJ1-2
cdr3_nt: TGTGCCAGCAGCTTAGCGACAGAGAACCAGTATGGCTACACCTTC
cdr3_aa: CASSLATENQYGYTF